One and the same sample provided the 25 T cell receptor beta chains below, sequenced in a study of control samples from healthy donors and cancer patients. Here immunoSEQ multiplex PCR was the method, and the copy in TCRdb shows in-frame clones only, minus some. The sample has 140,000 to 150,000 clones; approximately 92% are singletons. The specimen sequenced was blood. Receptors originate from a young man in good health.

The V and J genes are TRBV24-1 and TRBJ1-5; TRBD1 matches at 7 bases. Trimming at V came to 4 bases and at J to 2 bases, leaving 7 bases not matched to a gene. Germline-derived CDR1 and CDR2 are KGHDR and SFDVKD. This CDR3 is 16 amino acids long. The DNA for the CDR3 is TGTGCCACCAGTGACAAAGGGGGCTCAGGCAATCAGCCCCAGCATTTT. Residues: CATSDKGGSGNQPQHF.

The V call is TRBV7-2, the J call TRBJ1-2; tentatively, D is TRBD1 (5 bases). Germline V gives CDR1 SGHTA, CDR2 FQGNSA. V was clipped by 8 bases and J by 8 bases, with 24 bases between them. The CDR3 length is 15 residues. In DNA form, the CDR3 reads TGTGCCAGCGGGTCGTCCGGGGCGCTTAGTTGGGGCTACACCTTC. Translating gives CASGSSGALSWGYTF.

This chain connects TRBV15 to TRBJ2-7, with 7 bases fitting TRBD1. V shed 1 base and J 5 bases; nucleotides not matched to a gene: 11. The CDR3 is 16 amino acids. CDR1 is LNHNV, CDR2 YYDKDF, per germline (reference sequence). Here the CDR3 reads CATSRAGPGRGNEQYF. In DNA form, the CDR3 reads TGTGCCACCAGCAGAGCCGGTCCGGGCAGGGGGAACGAGCAGTACTTC. The variable domain in full, with the rest retrieved from reference TRBV15 and TRBJ2-7, is DAMVIQNPRYQVTQFGKPVTLSCSQTLNHNVMYWYQQKSSQAPKLLFHYYDKDFNNEADTPDNFQSRRPNTSFCFLDIRSPGLGDTAMYLCATSRAGPGRGNEQYFGPGTRLTVT.

The chain carries TRBV15 and TRBJ1-3, with D hard to call. Germline V CDR1 and CDR2: LNHNV, YYDKDF (reference sequence). The V and J ends lost 0 bases and 0 bases respectively, with 12 bases between them. The CDR3 is 17 amino acids. The DNA for the CDR3 is TGTGCCACCAGCAGAGAGTTGTCCGAGCTCTCTGGAAACACCATATATTTT. Translating it yields CATSRELSELSGNTIYF.

V gene TRBV24-1 combines with J gene TRBJ1-3; TRBD1 is a possible D gene (5 bases). In germline, CDR1 is KGHDR, CDR2 SFDVKD. The V and J ends lost 2 bases and 8 bases respectively, with 21 bases between them. The CDR3 is 17 residues long. The CDR3 DNA reads TGTGCCACCAGTGATTCACCCGGGGGGTCGAGGCTAGACACCATATATTTT. Translated, it gives CATSDSPGGSRLDTIYF.

The V and J genes are TRBV27 and TRBJ1-1; no definite D call. This CDR3 region has 13 residues. Germline V gene sequence: CDR1 MNHEY, CDR2 SMNVEV (reference sequence). V shed 6 bases and J shed 0 bases, with 8 bases lying between them. The CDR3 spells CASRGGLNTEAFF. In nucleotides, the CDR3 is TGTGCCAGCAGGGGCGGTCTGAACACTGAAGCTTTCTTT.

In its sample, this clone was seen a few times. The V call is TRBV28, the J call TRBJ1-1; a possible D gene is TRBD1 (5 bases). CDR3 length: 11 amino acids. Per the germline V gene, CDR1 is MDHEN and CDR2 is SYDVKM. V dropped 7 bases and J dropped 7 bases, with 10 bases sitting between them. The CDR3 loop reads CASTERGEAFF. The CDR3 DNA reads TGTGCCAGCACCGAAAGGGGTGAAGCTTTCTTT.

The chain uses TRBV5-4 and TRBJ2-2, with 12 positions matching TRBD2. Germline CDR1 is SGHNT and CDR2 is YYREEE (reference sequence). The trim removed 0 bases at V and 4 bases at J, leaving 10 bases unmatched. The CDR3 has 19 residues. The CDR3 sequence is CASSLARLAGGRGTGELFF. The CDR3 DNA follows: TGTGCCAGCAGCTTGGCCAGGCTAGCGGGGGGGCGCGGCACCGGGGAGCTGTTTTTT.

This clone was counted once. The chain couples TRBV10-1 to TRBJ1-5, with D unresolved. The germline V gene encodes CDR1 WNHNN and CDR2 SYGVQD (reference sequence). The CDR3 runs to 14 residues. V was cut by 3 bases and J by 1 base, with 7 bases left in between. CDR3 loop: CASSETGSNQPQHF. The DNA of the CDR3 is TGCGCCAGCAGTGAAACGGGGAGCAATCAGCCCCAGCATTTT.

This clone appeared once. This chain connects TRBV7-8 to TRBJ2-1; tentatively, D is TRBD1 or TRBD2 (5 bases each). From germline, CDR1 is SGHVS and CDR2 FQNEAQ. The CDR3 loop spans 18 amino acids. The V gene lost 2 bases and the J gene lost 5 bases, with 22 bases spanning the gap. The CDR3 region has the DNA TGTGCCAGCAGCTTAATACTGTCTGGGCCAGGGAGACACAATGAGCAGTTCTTC. The encoded protein is CASSLILSGPGRHNEQFF.

The chain is built from TRBV5-1 and TRBJ2-7; D is perhaps TRBD1 (5 bases). Germline V lookup: CDR1 SGHRS, CDR2 YFSETQ. V shed 2 bases and J shed 0 bases, with 9 bases lying between them. The CDR3 is 14 residues long. The CDR3 is CASSFLTASYEQYF. CDR3 bases: TGCGCCAGCAGCTTCTTGACAGCCTCCTACGAGCAGTACTTC.

This clone came up once. This sequence joins TRBV28 and TRBJ2-3; 8 bases are a match to TRBD1. From germline, CDR1 is MDHEN and CDR2 SYDVKM. The ends lost 8 bases at V and 2 bases at J; junction bases unmatched: 6. The CDR3 is made up of 14 amino acids. CDR3 nucleotide sequence: TGTGCCAGCGAGGGACAGGTTGTCACAGATACGCAGTATTTT. As protein: CASEGQVVTDTQYF. Based on the CDR3 plus reference TRBV28 and TRBJ2-3, the full variable domain is DVKVTQSSRYLVKRTGEKVFLECVQDMDHENMFWYRQDPGLGLRLIYFSYDVKMKEKGDIPEGYSVSREKKERFSLILESASTNQTSMYLCASEGQVVTDTQYFGPGTRLTVL.

The chain has TRBV11-2 and TRBJ1-4; 9 bases are shared with TRBD1. CDR1 and CDR2 from the germline V gene are SGHAT and FQNNGV. This CDR3 is 13 amino acids long. Unmatched junction bases numbered 1, after V lost 1 base and J lost 10 bases. In DNA form, the CDR3 reads TGTGCCAGCAGCTTAGTGACAGGGGGAAAACTGTTTTTT. Its translation is CASSLVTGGKLFF. The full variable domain, with the rest looked up from reference TRBV11-2 and TRBJ1-4, is EAGVAQSPRYKIIEKRQSVAFWCNPISGHATLYWYQQILGQGPKLLIQFQNNGVVDDSQLPKDRFSAERLKGVDSTLKIQPAKLEDSAVYLCASSLVTGGKLFFGSGTQLSVL.

This clone was seen just once. This sequence joins TRBV5-1 and TRBJ1-2; no clear D. This CDR3 is 13 amino acids long. V shed 4 bases and J shed 0 bases, with 7 bases lying between them. The V gene's germline CDR1 is SGHRS and CDR2 YFSETQ. For the CDR3, the DNA is TGCGCCAGCAGCGGCGGGACTAACTATGGCTACACCTTC. This codes for CASSGGTNYGYTF.

The genes are TRBV19 and TRBJ1-1; D unresolved. Germline CDR1 and CDR2: LNHDA and SQIVND (reference sequence). This CDR3 comprises 13 residues. With 7 bases removed from V and 2 bases from J, the gap between germline ends came to 11 bases. CDR3 in amino acids: CASTTGGNTEAFF. The DNA of the CDR3 is TGTGCCAGTACCACGGGCGGAAACACTGAAGCTTTCTTT.

The genes are TRBV9 and TRBJ2-2, with 8 bases fitting TRBD1. Germline CDR1 and CDR2: SGDLS and YYNGEE. The CDR3 runs to 16 residues. With 3 bases clipped from V and 4 bases from J, the junction kept 8 bases outside the gene matches. The CDR3 sequence: CASSGQGALSTGELFF. In DNA form, the CDR3 reads TGTGCCAGCAGCGGCCAGGGGGCGCTGAGCACCGGGGAGCTGTTTTTT.

On this clone: This sample also contains other DNA sequences that code for the same CDR3. The chain recombines TRBV28 with TRBJ2-7; 8 bases agree with TRBD1. Germline V lookup: CDR1 MDHEN, CDR2 SYDVKM. With 3 bases clipped from V and 2 bases from J, the junction kept 3 bases outside the gene matches. CDR3 length equals 14 residues. CDR3 bases: TGTGCCAGCAGTTTGGGGACAGGTACCTACGAGCAGTACTTC. This translates into CASSLGTGTYEQYF. The variable domain in full, completed from reference TRBV28 and TRBJ2-7, reads DVKVTQSSRYLVKRTGEKVFLECVQDMDHENMFWYRQDPGLGLRLIYFSYDVKMKEKGDIPEGYSVSREKKERFSLILESASTNQTSMYLCASSLGTGTYEQYFGPGTRLTVT.

The CDR3 DNA reads TGCGCCAGCAGCCAAGATGGGTTAGGTGGTCCTGAGATGAACACTGAAGCTTTCTTT. Translated, it gives CASSQDGLGGPEMNTEAFF. This rearrangement joins TRBV4-1 to TRBJ1-1; D gene uncertain. The CDR3 is made up of 19 amino acids. The germline V gene has CDR1 MGHRA and CDR2 YSYEKL. V lost 0 bases and J 0 bases, leaving 20 bases between the germline ends.

The chain has TRBV5-1 and TRBJ2-5, with D maybe TRBD2 (5 bases). CDR3 length: 14 amino acids. Per germline, CDR1 SGHRS and CDR2 YFSETQ. Deletions cut 6 bases from V and 0 bases from J, with 12 bases between. The CDR3: CASNRGPNQETQYF. The CDR3 DNA sequence: TGCGCCAGCAACCGGGGTCCTAACCAAGAGACCCAGTACTTC.

The gene calls are TRBV27 and TRBJ1-5, with a weak D call TRBD1 (5 bases). Germline V gene data show CDR1 as MNHEY and CDR2 as SMNVEV (reference sequence). This CDR3 spans 15 amino acids. V shed 2 bases and J shed 2 bases, with 10 bases lying between them. DNA for the CDR3: TGTGCCAGCAGTTTAAATCCGGGGGGCAATCAGCCCCAGCATTTT. It codes for CASSLNPGGNQPQHF.

The V and J genes are TRBV24-1 and TRBJ2-1; 7 bases are a match to TRBD2. Germline V lookup: CDR1 KGHDR, CDR2 SFDVKD. This CDR3 spans 18 amino acids. V trimming: 3 bases; J trimming: 4 bases; junction bases outside the gene matches: 14. The CDR3 DNA sequence: TGTGCCACCAGTGATCCCTCCGTGGGAGGGACCCTTTACAATGAGCAGTTCTTC. Amino acid sequence: CATSDPSVGGTLYNEQFF.

This clone was seen a few times. The rearrangement joins TRBV19 to TRBJ1-1; D gene uncertain. Trimming shortened V by 5 bases and J by 3 bases, and 10 bases separated the two germline ends. CDR1 is LNHDA, CDR2 SQIVND, per germline (reference sequence). The CDR3 covers 13 residues. The CDR3 loop is CASSLKRDTEAFF. DNA of the CDR3: TGTGCCAGTAGTCTTAAGCGGGACACTGAAGCTTTCTTT.

The chain employs TRBV12-3 or TRBV12-4 and TRBJ2-3; a weak D match, TRBD2 (5 bases). V dropped 6 bases and J dropped 0 bases, with 7 bases sitting between them. This CDR3 has 13 residues. The CDR3 DNA reads as TGTGCCAGCAGCCGGACTAGCACAGATACGCAGTATTTT. Translated: CASSRTSTDTQYF.

This rearrangement joins TRBV5-4 to TRBJ2-1, with a tentative D call TRBD1 (6 bases). The CDR3 loop spans 15 amino acids. CDR1 SGHNT and CDR2 YYREEE come from the germline V gene (reference sequence). Trimming left V 6 bases short and J 4 bases short, with 17 bases between. CDR3 protein: CASTPQGNSYNEQFF. In DNA, the CDR3 is TGTGCCAGCACCCCCCAGGGGAACAGTTACAATGAGCAGTTCTTC.

The chain combines TRBV27 with TRBJ1-1; 7 bases are shared with TRBD1. V shed 2 bases, J shed 5 bases, and the junction held 8 bases outside the gene matches. Germline assignment: CDR1 MNHEY and CDR2 SMNVEV (reference sequence). The CDR3 is made up of 15 amino acids. The DNA for the CDR3 is TGTGCCAGCAGTTTAACCCACCAGGGGGGGACTGAAGCTTTCTTT. Protein: CASSLTHQGGTEAFF.